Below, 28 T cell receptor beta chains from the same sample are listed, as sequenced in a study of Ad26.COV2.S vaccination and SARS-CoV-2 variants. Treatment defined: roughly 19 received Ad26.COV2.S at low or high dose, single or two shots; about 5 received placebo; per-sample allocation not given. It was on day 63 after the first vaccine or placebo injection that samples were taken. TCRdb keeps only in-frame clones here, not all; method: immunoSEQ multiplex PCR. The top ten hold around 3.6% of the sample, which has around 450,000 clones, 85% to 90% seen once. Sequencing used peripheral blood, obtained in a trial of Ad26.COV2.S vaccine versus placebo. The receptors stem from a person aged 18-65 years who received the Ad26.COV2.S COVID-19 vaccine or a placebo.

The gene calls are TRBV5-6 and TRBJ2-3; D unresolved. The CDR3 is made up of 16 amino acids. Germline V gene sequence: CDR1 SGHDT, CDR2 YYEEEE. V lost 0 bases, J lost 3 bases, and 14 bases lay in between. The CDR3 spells CASSLVSAYRTDTQYF. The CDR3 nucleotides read TGTGCCAGCAGCTTGGTTTCAGCATATAGGACAGATACGCAGTATTTT.

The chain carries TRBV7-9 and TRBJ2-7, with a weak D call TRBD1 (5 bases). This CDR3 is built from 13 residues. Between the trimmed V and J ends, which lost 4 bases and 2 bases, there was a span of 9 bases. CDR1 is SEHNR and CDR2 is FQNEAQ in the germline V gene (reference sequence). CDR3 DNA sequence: TGTGCCAGCAGCTCCCGCAGGGCCTACGAGCAGTACTTC. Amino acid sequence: CASSSRRAYEQYF.

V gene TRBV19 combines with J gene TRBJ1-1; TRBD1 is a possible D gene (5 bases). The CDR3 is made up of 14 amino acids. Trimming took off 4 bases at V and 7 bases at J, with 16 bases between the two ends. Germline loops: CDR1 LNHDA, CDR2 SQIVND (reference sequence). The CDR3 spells CASSNPGTEFEAFF. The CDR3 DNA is TGTGCCAGTAGTAATCCGGGGACTGAATTTGAAGCTTTCTTT.

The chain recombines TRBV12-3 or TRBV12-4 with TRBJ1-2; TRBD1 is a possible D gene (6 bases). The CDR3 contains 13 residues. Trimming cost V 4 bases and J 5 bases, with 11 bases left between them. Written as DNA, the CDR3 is TGTGCCAGCAGTTCGGGACACCAATATGGCTACACCTTC. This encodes CASSSGHQYGYTF.

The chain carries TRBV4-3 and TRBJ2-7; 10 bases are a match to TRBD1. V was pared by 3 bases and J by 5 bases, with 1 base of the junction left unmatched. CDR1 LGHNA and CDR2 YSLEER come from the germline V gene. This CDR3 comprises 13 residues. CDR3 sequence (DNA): TGCGCCAGCAGCCAGACAGGGGGCCACGAGCAGTACTTC. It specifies CASSQTGGHEQYF.

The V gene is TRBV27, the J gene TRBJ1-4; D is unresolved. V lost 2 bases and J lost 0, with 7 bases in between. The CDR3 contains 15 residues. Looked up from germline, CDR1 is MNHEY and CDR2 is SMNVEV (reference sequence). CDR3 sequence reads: CASSLRQATNEKLFF. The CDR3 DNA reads TGTGCCAGCAGTTTAAGGCAGGCAACTAATGAAAAACTGTTTTTT. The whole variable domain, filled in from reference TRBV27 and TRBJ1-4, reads EAQVTQNPRYLITVTGKKLTVTCSQNMNHEYMSWYRQDPGLGLRQIYYSMNVEVTDKGDVPEGYKVSRKEKRNFPLILESPSPNQTSLYFCASSLRQATNEKLFFGSGTQLSVL.

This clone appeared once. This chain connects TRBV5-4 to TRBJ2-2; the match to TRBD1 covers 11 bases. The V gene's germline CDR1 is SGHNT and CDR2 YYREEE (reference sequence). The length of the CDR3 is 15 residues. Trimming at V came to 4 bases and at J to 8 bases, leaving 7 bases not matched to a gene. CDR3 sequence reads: CASSIRTGGIGELFF. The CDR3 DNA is TGTGCCAGCAGCATCAGGACAGGGGGCATAGGGGAGCTGTTTTTT.

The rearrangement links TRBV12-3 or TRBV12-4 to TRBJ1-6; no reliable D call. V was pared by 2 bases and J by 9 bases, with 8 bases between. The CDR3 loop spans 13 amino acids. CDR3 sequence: CASSLSSGSPLHF. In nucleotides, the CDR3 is TGTGCCAGCAGTTTAAGCTCAGGTTCACCCCTCCACTTT.

CDR3 nucleotide sequence: TGTGCCATCGGACAGGGACTTTCACCCCTCCACTTT. Translation gives CAIGQGLSPLHF. V usage is TRBV6-5 and J usage is TRBJ1-6, with 8 positions matching TRBD1. The germline gives CDR1 MNHEY, CDR2 SVGAGI. The CDR3 contains 12 residues. After removal of 10 bases from V and 9 bases from J, the junction contained 5 bases not matched to a gene.

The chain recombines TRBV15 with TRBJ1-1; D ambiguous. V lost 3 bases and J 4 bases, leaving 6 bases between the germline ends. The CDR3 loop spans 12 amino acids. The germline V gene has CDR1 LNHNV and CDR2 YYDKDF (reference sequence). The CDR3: CATSSRATEAFF. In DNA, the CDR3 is TGTGCCACCAGCAGCCGGGCCACTGAAGCTTTCTTT.

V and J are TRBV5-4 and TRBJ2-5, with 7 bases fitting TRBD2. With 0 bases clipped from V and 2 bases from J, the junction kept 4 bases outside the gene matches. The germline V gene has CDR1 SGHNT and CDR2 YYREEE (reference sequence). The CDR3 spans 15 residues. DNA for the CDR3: TGTGCCAGCAGCTTGGTGTCGGGGGGACAAGAGACCCAGTACTTC. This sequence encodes CASSLVSGGQETQYF.

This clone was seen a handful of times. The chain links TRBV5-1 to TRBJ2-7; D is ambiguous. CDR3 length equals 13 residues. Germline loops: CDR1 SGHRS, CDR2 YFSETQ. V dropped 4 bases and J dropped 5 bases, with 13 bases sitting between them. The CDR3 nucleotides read TGCGCCAGCAGCCCTGAAAGAGGAGACGAGCAGTACTTC. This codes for CASSPERGDEQYF.

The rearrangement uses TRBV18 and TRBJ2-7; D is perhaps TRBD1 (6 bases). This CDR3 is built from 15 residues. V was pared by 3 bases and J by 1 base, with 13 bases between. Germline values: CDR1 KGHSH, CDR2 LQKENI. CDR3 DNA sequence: TGTGCCAGCTCACCTTTGGCAGGGGATTCCTACGAGCAGTACTTC. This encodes CASSPLAGDSYEQYF.

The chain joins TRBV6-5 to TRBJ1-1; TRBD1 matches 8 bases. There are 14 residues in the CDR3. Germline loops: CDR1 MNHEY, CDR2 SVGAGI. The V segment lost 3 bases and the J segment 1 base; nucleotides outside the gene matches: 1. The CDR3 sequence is CASSYTGGNTEAFF. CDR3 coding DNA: TGTGCCAGCAGTTATACAGGGGGGAACACTGAAGCTTTCTTT.

For the CDR3, the DNA is TGTGCCAGCAGTGCCACCGGGACTAGGGGGCACACAGATACGCAGTATTTT. The encoded protein is CASSATGTRGHTDTQYF. V usage is TRBV2 and J usage is TRBJ2-3, with D possibly matching TRBD2 (8 bases). V gave up 4 bases and J gave up 2 bases, with 19 bases separating them. The CDR3 has 17 amino acids. Germline V lookup: CDR1 SNHLY, CDR2 FYNNEI.

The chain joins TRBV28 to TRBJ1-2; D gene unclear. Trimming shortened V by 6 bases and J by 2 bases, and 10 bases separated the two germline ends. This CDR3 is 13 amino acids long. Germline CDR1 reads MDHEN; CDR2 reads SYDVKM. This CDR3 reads CASRPGINYGYTF. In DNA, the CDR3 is TGTGCCAGCAGGCCGGGCATAAACTATGGCTACACCTTC.

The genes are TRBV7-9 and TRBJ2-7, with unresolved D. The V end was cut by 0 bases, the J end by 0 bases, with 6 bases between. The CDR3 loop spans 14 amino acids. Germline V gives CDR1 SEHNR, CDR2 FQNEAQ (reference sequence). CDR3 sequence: CASSLAAHSYEQYF. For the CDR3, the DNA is TGTGCCAGCAGCTTAGCCGCCCACTCCTACGAGCAGTACTTC.

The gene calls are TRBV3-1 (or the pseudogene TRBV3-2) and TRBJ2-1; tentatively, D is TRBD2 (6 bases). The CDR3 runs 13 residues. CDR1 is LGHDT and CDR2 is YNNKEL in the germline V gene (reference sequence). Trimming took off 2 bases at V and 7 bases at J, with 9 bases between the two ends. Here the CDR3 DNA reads TGTGCCAGCAGCCAATATAGCGGTAATGAGCAGTTCTTC. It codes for CASSQYSGNEQFF.

CDR3 amino acids: CASSIKASYEQYF. Written as DNA, the CDR3 is TGTGCCAGTAGTATTAAGGCTTCCTACGAGCAGTACTTC. The J gene is TRBJ2-7, the V gene TRBV19, with unresolved D. CDR1 and CDR2 from the germline V gene are LNHDA and SQIVND (reference sequence). The CDR3 runs to 13 residues. V lost 3 bases to trimming and J lost 1 base, with 7 bases between them.

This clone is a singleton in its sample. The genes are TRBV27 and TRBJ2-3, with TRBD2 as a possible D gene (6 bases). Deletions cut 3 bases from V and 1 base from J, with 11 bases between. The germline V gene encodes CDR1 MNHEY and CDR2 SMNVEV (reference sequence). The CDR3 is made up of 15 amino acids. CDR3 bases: TGTGCCAGCAGTTTGGCGGGGTGGGGCACAGATACGCAGTATTTT. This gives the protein CASSLAGWGTDTQYF.

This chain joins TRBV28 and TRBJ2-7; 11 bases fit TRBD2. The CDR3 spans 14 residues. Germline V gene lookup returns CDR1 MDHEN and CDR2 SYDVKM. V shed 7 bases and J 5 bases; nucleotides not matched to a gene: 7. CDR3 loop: CASKVAGGPNEQYF. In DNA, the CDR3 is TGTGCCAGCAAGGTAGCGGGGGGGCCGAACGAGCAGTACTTC.

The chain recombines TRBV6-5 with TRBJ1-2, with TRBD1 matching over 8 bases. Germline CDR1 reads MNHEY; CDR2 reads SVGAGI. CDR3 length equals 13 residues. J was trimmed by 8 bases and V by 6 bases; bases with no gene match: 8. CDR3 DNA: TGTGCCAGCAGCCAACAGGGGGTCGGGGGCTACACCTTC. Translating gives CASSQQGVGGYTF.

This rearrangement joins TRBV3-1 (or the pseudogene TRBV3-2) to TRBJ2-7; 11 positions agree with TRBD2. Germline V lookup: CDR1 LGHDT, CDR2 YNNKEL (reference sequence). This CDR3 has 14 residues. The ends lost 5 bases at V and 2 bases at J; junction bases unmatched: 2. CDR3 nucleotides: TGTGCCAGCAGCGGACTAGCGGGCCCCTACGAGCAGTACTTC. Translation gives CASSGLAGPYEQYF.

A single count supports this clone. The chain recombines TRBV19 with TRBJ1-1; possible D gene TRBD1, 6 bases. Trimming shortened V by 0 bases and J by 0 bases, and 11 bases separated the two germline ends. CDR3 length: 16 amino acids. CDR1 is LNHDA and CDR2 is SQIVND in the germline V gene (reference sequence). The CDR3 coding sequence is TGTGCCAGTAGTATAGAAACGACAGGTTTGAACACTGAAGCTTTCTTT. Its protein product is CASSIETTGLNTEAFF.

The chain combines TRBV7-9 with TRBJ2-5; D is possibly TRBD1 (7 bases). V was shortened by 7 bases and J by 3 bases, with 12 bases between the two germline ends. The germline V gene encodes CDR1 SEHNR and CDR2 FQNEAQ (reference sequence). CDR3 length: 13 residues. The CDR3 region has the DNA TGTGCCAGCACTGGCAGGGGGGAAGAGACCCAGTACTTC. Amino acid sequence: CASTGRGEETQYF.

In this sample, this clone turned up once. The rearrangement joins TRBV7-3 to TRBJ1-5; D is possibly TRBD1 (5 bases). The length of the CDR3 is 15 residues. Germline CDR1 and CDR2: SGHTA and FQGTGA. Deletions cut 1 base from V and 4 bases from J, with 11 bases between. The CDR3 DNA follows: TGTGCCAGCAGCTTAAATGGGGGTGCAAATCAGCCCCAGCATTTT. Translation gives CASSLNGGANQPQHF.

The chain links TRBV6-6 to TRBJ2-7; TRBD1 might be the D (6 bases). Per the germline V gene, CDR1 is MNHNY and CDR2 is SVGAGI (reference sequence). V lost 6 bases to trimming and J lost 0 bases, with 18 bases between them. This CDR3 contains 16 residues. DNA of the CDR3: TGTGCCAGCAGCCCGTTCCGTGGGGGCCTCTCCTACGAGCAGTACTTC. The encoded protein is CASSPFRGGLSYEQYF.

The chain's CDR3 is CASSPRAGGASGELFF. CDR3 DNA sequence: TGCGCCAGCAGCCCCCGGGCAGGGGGCGCTTCCGGGGAGCTGTTTTTT. The V call is TRBV5-1, the J call TRBJ2-2, with TRBD1 identical over 8 bases. This CDR3 contains 16 residues. The trim removed 4 bases at V and 6 bases at J, leaving 11 bases unmatched. Germline assignment: CDR1 SGHRS and CDR2 YFSETQ.